This paragraph reports one T cell receptor (beta chain). The data are from a study of CD8 T cells in Susac syndrome. An input of about 0.45 to 1 ug of RNA was subjected to reverse transcription using random hexamers. Each CDR3 protein gets one entry after TCRdb re-called the immunoSEQ multiplex PCR reads with MiXCR. The sample contains 200,000 to 300,000 distinct CDR3 sequences, almost 97% of which appear only once. The receptor comes from a human donor with Susac syndrome. Sequenced material: CD4+ T cells from PBMCs.

CDR3 in amino acids: CSAPREGGPYNEQFF. Written as DNA, the CDR3 is TGCAGTGCTCCCCGTGAGGGAGGGCCCTACAATGAGCAGTTCTTC. This rearrangement joins TRBV20-1 to TRBJ2-1; 7 bases are a match to TRBD2. This CDR3 comprises 15 residues. The junction had 9 bases not matched to a gene; V was cut back by 5 bases and J by 2 bases. Germline lookup yields CDR1 DFQATT and CDR2 SNEGSKA (reference sequence).